This T cell receptor (beta chain) was captured by sequencing in a study of patients and donors after allogeneic stem cell transplantation. This CDR3 has 13 amino acids. Germline V gene data show CDR1 as SGHNT and CDR2 as YENEEA. Trimming took 6 bases from V and 6 from J, leaving 14 bases between them. MiXCR was run by TCRdb on the RT-PCR reads, yielding one entry per CDR3 protein. Found here are hundreds of thousands of distinct CDR3 sequences, roughly 16% of them singletons; the top ten hold around 6.8%. The material sequenced was blood, either unsorted or a sorted T cell fraction (not recorded which). The receptor was isolated from a human donor who was either an allogeneic HSCT recipient or a stem cell or donor lymphocyte infusion donor (not recorded which). It is not recorded whose cells these are; they may come from a transplant donor. The genes are TRBV11-3 and TRBJ1-2, with unresolved D. The CDR3, as DNA: TGTGCCAGCAGTATGTTCAGAGACGATGGCTACACCTTC. Protein product: CASSMFRDDGYTF.